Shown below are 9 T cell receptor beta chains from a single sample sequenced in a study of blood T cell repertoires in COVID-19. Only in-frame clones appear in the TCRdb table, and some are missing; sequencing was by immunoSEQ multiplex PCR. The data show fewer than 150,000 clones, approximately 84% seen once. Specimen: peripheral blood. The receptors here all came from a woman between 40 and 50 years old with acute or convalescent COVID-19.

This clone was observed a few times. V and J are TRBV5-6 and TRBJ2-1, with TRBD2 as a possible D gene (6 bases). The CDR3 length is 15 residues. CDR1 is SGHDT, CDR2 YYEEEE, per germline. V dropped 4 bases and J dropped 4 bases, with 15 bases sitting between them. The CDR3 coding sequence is TGTGCCAGCAGCCGGGACTTCTACAAGTACAATGAGCAGTTCTTC. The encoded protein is CASSRDFYKYNEQFF.

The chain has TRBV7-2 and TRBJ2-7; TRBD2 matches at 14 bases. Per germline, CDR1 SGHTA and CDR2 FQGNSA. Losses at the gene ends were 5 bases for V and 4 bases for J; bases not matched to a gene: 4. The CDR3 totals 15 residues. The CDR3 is CASSPRTSGGYEQYF. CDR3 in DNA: TGTGCCAGCAGCCCGCGGACTAGCGGGGGGTACGAGCAGTACTTC.

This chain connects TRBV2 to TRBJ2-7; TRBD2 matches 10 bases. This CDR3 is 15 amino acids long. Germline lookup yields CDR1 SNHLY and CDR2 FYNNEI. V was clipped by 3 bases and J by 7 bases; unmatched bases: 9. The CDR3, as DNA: TGTGCCAGCAGTGACGTGAGCGGGGGGGCCATAGAGCAGTACTTC. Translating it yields CASSDVSGGAIEQYF.

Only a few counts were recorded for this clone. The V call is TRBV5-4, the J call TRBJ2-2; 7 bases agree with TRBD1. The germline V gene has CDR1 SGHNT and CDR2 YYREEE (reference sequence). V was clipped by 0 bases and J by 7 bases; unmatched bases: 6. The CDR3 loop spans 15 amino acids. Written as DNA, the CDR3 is TGTGCCAGCAGCTTGGACAGGGGAAAGAACGGGGAGCTGTTTTTT. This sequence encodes CASSLDRGKNGELFF.

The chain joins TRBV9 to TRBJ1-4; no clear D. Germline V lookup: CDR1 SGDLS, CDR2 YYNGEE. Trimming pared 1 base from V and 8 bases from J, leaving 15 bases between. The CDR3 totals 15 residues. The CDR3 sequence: CASSVTTTRGEKLFF. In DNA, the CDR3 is TGTGCCAGCAGCGTAACAACCACCCGGGGAGAAAAACTGTTTTTT.

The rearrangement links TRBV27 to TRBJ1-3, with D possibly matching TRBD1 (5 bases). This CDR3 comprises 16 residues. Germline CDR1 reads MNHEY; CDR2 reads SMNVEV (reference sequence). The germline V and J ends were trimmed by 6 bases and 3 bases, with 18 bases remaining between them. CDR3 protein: CASSPMTAPIGNTIYF. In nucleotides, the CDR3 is TGTGCCAGCAGCCCCATGACAGCCCCAATTGGAAACACCATATATTTT.

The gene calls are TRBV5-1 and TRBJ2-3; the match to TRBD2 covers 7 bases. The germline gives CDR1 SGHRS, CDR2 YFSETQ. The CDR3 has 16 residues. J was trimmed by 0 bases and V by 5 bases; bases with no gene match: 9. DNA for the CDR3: TGCGCCAGCAGAACTGGACTAGTGTCTAGCACAGATACGCAGTATTTT. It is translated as CASRTGLVSSTDTQYF.

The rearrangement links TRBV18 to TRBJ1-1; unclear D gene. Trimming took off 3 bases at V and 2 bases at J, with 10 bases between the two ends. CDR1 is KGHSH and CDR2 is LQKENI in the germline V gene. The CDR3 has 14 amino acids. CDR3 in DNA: TGTGCCAGCTCACCTCTGGGCTCCAACACTGAAGCTTTCTTT. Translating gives CASSPLGSNTEAFF.

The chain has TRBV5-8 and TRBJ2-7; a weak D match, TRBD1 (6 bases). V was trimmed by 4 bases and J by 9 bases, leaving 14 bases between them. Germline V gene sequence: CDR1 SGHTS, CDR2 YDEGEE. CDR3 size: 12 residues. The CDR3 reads CASSADSLGQYF. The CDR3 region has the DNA TGTGCCAGCAGCGCGGACAGCCTAGGGCAGTACTTC.